This record covers a single TCR beta chain. Its antigen is still unknown. Produced via immunoSEQ multiplex PCR; TCRdb's table is partial and in-frame only. The table includes over 300,000 clones, 83% detected once. The germline V gene has CDR1 GTSNPN and CDR2 SVGIG (reference sequence). The CDR3 runs 14 residues. The V and J ends lost 3 bases and 3 bases respectively, with 15 bases between them. Treatment here: roughly 19 received Ad26.COV2.S at low or high dose, single or two shots; five or six received placebo; per-sample allocation not given. On day 63 after the first injection, vaccine and placebo recipients gave samples. The sample is drawn from a study of Ad26.COV2.S vaccination and SARS-CoV-2 variants. Overall study: Donor had been placed in the Ad26.COV2.S arm of the COV1001 trial. Regarding the study as a whole: Relative to placebo recipients, vaccine recipients exhibited elevated spike-specific TCR breadth.

The chain couples TRBV30 to TRBJ2-7, with no clear D. This TCR came from a person aged 18-60 years who received the Ad26.COV2.S COVID-19 vaccine or a placebo. This sample comprised peripheral blood, obtained in a trial of Ad26.COV2.S vaccine versus placebo. The CDR3: CAWRTPKTYYEQYF. CDR3 sequence (DNA): TGTGCCTGGAGAACCCCCAAAACCTACTACGAGCAGTACTTC.